These 9 T cell receptor beta chains share one sample of origin, sequenced in a study of control samples from healthy donors and cancer patients. Some clones are missing from TCRdb's copy, which holds only in-frame ones; the method was immunoSEQ multiplex PCR. Of roughly 80,000 clones listed, nearly 90% are singletons. The sequencing sample was made of blood. The receptors here all came from a woman aged 45-60 years in good health.

The chain has TRBV5-1 and TRBJ2-3; D is perhaps TRBD1 (5 bases). The CDR3 contains 13 residues. Per germline, CDR1 SGHRS and CDR2 YFSETQ. Trimming removed 2 bases at V and 3 bases at J, with 7 bases between. The CDR3, as DNA: TGCGCCAGCAGCTTCGACAGTACAGATACGCAGTATTTT. Translated, it gives CASSFDSTDTQYF.

The CDR3 loop reads CASSLEPGSEAFF. CDR3 in DNA: TGTGCCAGCAGCTTAGAACCAGGGTCAGAAGCTTTCTTT. The rearrangement uses TRBV7-9 and TRBJ1-1; D perhaps matches TRBD1 (5 bases). Between the trimmed V and J ends, which lost 1 base and 8 bases, there was a span of 11 bases. CDR3 length: 13 amino acids. Germline CDR1 and CDR2: SEHNR and FQNEAQ (reference sequence). The full variable domain, in which reference TRBV7-9 and TRBJ1-1 provide the parts outside the CDR3, is DTGVSQNPRHKITKRGQNVTFRCDPISEHNRLYWYRQTLGQGPEFLTYFQNEAQLEKSRLLSDRFSAERPKGSFSTLEIQRTEQGDSAMYLCASSLEPGSEAFFGQGTRLTVV.

V is TRBV9 and J is TRBJ2-1, with no clear D. V was clipped by 2 bases and J by 6 bases, with 12 bases between them. The CDR3 sequence is 14 residues long. CDR1 and CDR2 (germline): SGDLS, YYNGEE. The chain's CDR3 is CASSVDRAPNEQFF. DNA for the CDR3: TGTGCCAGCAGCGTGGATAGGGCCCCCAATGAGCAGTTCTTC.

In this sample, this clone turned up once. The V gene is TRBV10-3, the J gene TRBJ1-6; D unclear. The CDR3 runs to 14 residues. V was cut by 8 bases and J by 7 bases, with 15 bases left in between. CDR1 is ENHRY and CDR2 is SYGVKD in the germline V gene. The CDR3 DNA follows: TGTGCCATCGGTTTTGGCAGAGAAAATTCACCCCTCCACTTT. It codes for CAIGFGRENSPLHF.

Note on this clone: This specimen includes other DNA sequences encoding the same CDR3. The chain has TRBV5-1 and TRBJ2-7; TRBD1 is a possible D gene (6 bases). Germline V gene lookup returns CDR1 SGHRS and CDR2 YFSETQ. The V end was cut by 4 bases, the J end by 4 bases, with 12 bases between. The CDR3 sequence is 13 residues long. CDR3 region: CASSLTGTYEQYF. DNA for the CDR3: TGCGCCAGCAGCCTTACCGGGACATACGAGCAGTACTTC.

The chain is built from TRBV6-1 and TRBJ2-7; D ambiguous. The CDR3 runs to 12 residues. V lost 1 base and J 0 bases, leaving 1 base between the germline ends. Germline V gives CDR1 MNHNS, CDR2 SASEGT. The CDR3 protein is CASSEGSYEQYF. CDR3 coding DNA: TGTGCCAGCAGTGAAGGCTCCTACGAGCAGTACTTC.

The rearrangement links TRBV4-1 to TRBJ2-1; D not resolved. CDR1 and CDR2 (germline): MGHRA, YSYEKL. This CDR3 contains 11 residues. Trimming removed 10 bases from V and 3 bases from J, with 7 bases in between. CDR3 DNA: TGCGCCACTCGTAACTACAATGAGCAGTTCTTC. Translated, it gives CATRNYNEQFF.

The CDR3 sequence is CAISELVTGELFF. CDR3 DNA sequence: TGTGCCATCAGTGAGTTGGTTACCGGGGAGCTGTTTTTT. This chain connects TRBV10-3 to TRBJ2-2; no reliable D call. Germline CDR1 ENHRY, CDR2 SYGVKD. The V end lost 1 base, the J end lost 5 bases, and 5 bases lay between the germline ends. The CDR3 length is 13 residues.

The chain has TRBV2 and TRBJ1-1; no reliable D call. V was cut by 6 bases and J by 1 base, with 12 bases left in between. The CDR3 is 14 residues long. Germline V gene sequence: CDR1 SNHLY, CDR2 FYNNEI. The CDR3 sequence is CASRLGMWNTEAFF. As DNA, the CDR3 is TGTGCCAGCAGACTAGGAATGTGGAACACTGAAGCTTTCTTT.